This TCR beta chain originates from a study of OX40 agonist ivuxolimab in advanced cancers. CDR3 length: 13 amino acids. V lost 5 bases and J lost 5, with 11 bases in between. Germline V gene data show CDR1 as SGHNT and CDR2 as YYREEE (reference sequence). Measured with immunoSEQ multiplex PCR; TCRdb has only the in-frame clones, and not every one. The repertoire has about 93,000 clones, roughly 94% of them found once; the top ten carry 2.6%. The source of this sequence is an adult with an advanced solid tumor such as melanoma, head and neck, liver or kidney cancer. The gene calls are TRBV5-4 and TRBJ2-1; weak D call: TRBD2 (5 bases). The sample here was CD4+ or CD8+ T cells sorted from blood, taken in a trial of the OX40 agonist ivuxolimab. CDR3 DNA: TGTGCCAGCAGTTCCAACGGGGACAATGAGCAGTTCTTC. This codes for CASSSNGDNEQFF.